The rows below give T cell receptor beta chains drawn from one sample of a study of Ad26.COV2.S vaccination and SARS-CoV-2 variants. Profiling relied on immunoSEQ multiplex PCR, and the TCRdb table lists in-frame clones only, not all of them. Seen here are more than 300,000 clones, approximately 86% observed once, and the top ten hold 2% to 2.5%. Source: peripheral blood, taken in a trial of Ad26.COV2.S vaccine versus placebo. Source of these receptors: a person aged 18-65 years who received the Ad26.COV2.S COVID-19 vaccine or a placebo. The CDR3 runs from the conserved cysteine through the conserved F or W. The D gene is left open where the match is weak. Rows give clone size only sometimes, using once, few, many, or a class for an expanded clone.

cdr3_aa: CASSLAQGAGDTQYF
cdr3_nt: TGTGCCAGCAGCTTGGCACAGGGGGCCGGAGATACGCAGTATTTT
v_call: TRBV5-4
d_call: TRBD1
j_call: TRBJ2-3
clone_size: .

cdr3_aa: CASSLGGAVGEQYF
cdr3_nt: TGCGCCAGCAGCTTGGGTGGGGCGGTGGGCGAGCAGTACTTC
v_call: TRBV5-1
d_call: .
j_call: TRBJ2-7
clone_size: .

cdr3_aa: CASSPIQGYEKLFF
cdr3_nt: TGTGCCAGCAGTCCGATCCAGGGGTATGAAAAACTGTTTTTT
v_call: TRBV28
d_call: .
j_call: TRBJ1-4
clone_size: .

cdr3_aa: CASSFQGRMYGYTF
cdr3_nt: TGTGCCAGCAGCTTTCAGGGCAGGATGTATGGCTACACCTTC
v_call: TRBV5-8
d_call: .
j_call: TRBJ1-2
clone_size: .

cdr3_aa: CASSLGTSGGTDTQYF
cdr3_nt: TGTGCCAGCAGCTTAGGGACTAGCGGGGGCACAGATACGCAGTATTTT
v_call: TRBV7-2
d_call: TRBD2
j_call: TRBJ2-3
clone_size: .

cdr3_aa: CASSGAQVWYGYTF
cdr3_nt: TGCGCCAGCAGCGGGGCGCAGGTCTGGTATGGCTACACCTTC
v_call: TRBV5-1
d_call: .
j_call: TRBJ1-2
clone_size: .

cdr3_aa: CASSRAGLPGALISGANVLTF
cdr3_nt: TGTGCCAGCAGTCGAGCGGGACTCCCGGGGGCGTTAATCTCTGGGGCCAACGTCCTGACTTTC
v_call: TRBV6-6
d_call: .
j_call: TRBJ2-6
clone_size: few

cdr3_aa: CSVGAGGYSGNTIYF
cdr3_nt: TGCAGCGTTGGGGCCGGGGGATACTCTGGAAACACCATATATTTT
v_call: TRBV29-1
d_call: .
j_call: TRBJ1-3
clone_size: .

cdr3_aa: CASSPAAGAYEQYF
cdr3_nt: TGCGCCAGCAGCCCCGCGGCGGGTGCCTACGAGCAGTACTTC
v_call: TRBV5-1
d_call: .
j_call: TRBJ2-7
clone_size: .

cdr3_aa: CASSPIQGYYEQYF
cdr3_nt: TGTGCCAGCAGTCCGATACAGGGTTACTACGAGCAGTACTTC
v_call: TRBV27
d_call: .
j_call: TRBJ2-7
clone_size: .

cdr3_aa: CATSRESQSYEQYF
cdr3_nt: TGTGCCACCAGCAGAGAATCACAGTCCTACGAGCAGTACTTC
v_call: TRBV15
d_call: .
j_call: TRBJ2-7
clone_size: .

cdr3_aa: CASSIDRYRGGSGANVLTF
cdr3_nt: TGTGCCAGTAGTATAGATCGGTACAGGGGAGGCTCTGGGGCCAACGTCCTGACTTTC
v_call: TRBV19
d_call: .
j_call: TRBJ2-6
clone_size: .

cdr3_aa: CASGFGDLVNEQFF
cdr3_nt: TGTGCTAGTGGTTTCGGGGACTTGGTCAATGAGCAGTTCTTC
v_call: TRBV12-5
d_call: .
j_call: TRBJ2-1
clone_size: .

cdr3_aa: CASSRSPGLAVDTQYF
cdr3_nt: TGTGCCAGCAGCCGTTCCCCGGGACTAGCGGTAGATACGCAGTATTTT
v_call: TRBV7-3
d_call: TRBD2
j_call: TRBJ2-3
clone_size: .

cdr3_aa: CASSARTSGGYNEQFF
cdr3_nt: TGTGCCAGCAGCGCCAGAACTAGCGGGGGCTACAATGAGCAGTTCTTC
v_call: TRBV9
d_call: TRBD2
j_call: TRBJ2-1
clone_size: .

cdr3_aa: CASSEQGRRPSGANVLTF
cdr3_nt: TGTGCCAGCTCGGAACAGGGGCGCCGACCCTCTGGGGCCAACGTCCTGACTTTC
v_call: TRBV18
d_call: TRBD1
j_call: TRBJ2-6
clone_size: .

cdr3_aa: CSASTHRRGSSYNEQFF
cdr3_nt: TGCAGTGCTAGTACTCACCGACGGGGGAGCTCCTACAATGAGCAGTTCTTC
v_call: TRBV20-1
d_call: .
j_call: TRBJ2-1
clone_size: .

cdr3_aa: CAISESDGGTPYNEQFF
cdr3_nt: TGTGCCATCAGTGAGTCGGACGGGGGGACCCCCTACAATGAGCAGTTCTTC
v_call: TRBV10-3
d_call: TRBD2
j_call: TRBJ2-1
clone_size: .

cdr3_aa: CASSLERGRGGANVLTF
cdr3_nt: TGTGCCAGCAGCTTAGAAAGGGGGCGCGGTGGGGCCAACGTCCTGACTTTC
v_call: TRBV7-9
d_call: TRBD1
j_call: TRBJ2-6
clone_size: .

cdr3_aa: CASSLSKGYGYTF
cdr3_nt: TGTGCCAGCAGTTTAAGCAAGGGTTATGGCTACACCTTC
v_call: TRBV28
d_call: .
j_call: TRBJ1-2
clone_size: .

cdr3_aa: CSARWYNEQFF
cdr3_nt: TGCAGTGCTAGATGGTACAATGAGCAGTTCTTC
v_call: TRBV20-1
d_call: .
j_call: TRBJ2-1
clone_size: .

cdr3_aa: CASSVAGGFYNEQFF
cdr3_nt: TGCGCCAGCAGCGTGGCGGGGGGGTTCTACAATGAGCAGTTCTTC
v_call: TRBV5-1
d_call: TRBD2
j_call: TRBJ2-1
clone_size: .

cdr3_aa: CSATDNYGYTF
cdr3_nt: TGCAGCGCCACGGACAACTATGGCTACACCTTC
v_call: TRBV29-1
d_call: .
j_call: TRBJ1-2
clone_size: .

cdr3_aa: CASRPSTDTQYF
cdr3_nt: TGCGCCAGCAGACCTAGCACAGATACGCAGTATTTT
v_call: TRBV10-1
d_call: .
j_call: TRBJ2-3
clone_size: .

cdr3_aa: CASSLVVRGTGELFF
cdr3_nt: TGTGCCAGCAGCTTGGTAGTTCGCGGCACCGGGGAGCTGTTTTTT
v_call: TRBV5-6
d_call: .
j_call: TRBJ2-2
clone_size: .